Included here is one T cell receptor (beta chain) sequence, with context. Its target is unknown. The sort gate was single viable CD3+CD4+CD8-CD45RO+ cells for memory CD4+ T cells. Positive selection with CD4 microbeads enriched total CD4+ T cells. The data were obtained in a study of memory CD4+ T cells and cytomegalovirus serostatus. Study-level background: Of the healthy Belgian adults, several were CMV seropositive and fewer than 30 seronegative.

Study outcomes and limitations: The CMV-associated TCR signature appears largely within the CD4+ memory repertoire.

CDR1 and CDR2 (germline): SGHAT, FQNNGV. CDR3 length equals 13 residues. V gave up 3 bases and J gave up 6 bases, with 8 bases separating them. Source study methods: After removing out-of-frame reads, approximately 2 million distinct TCRbeta sequences remained. The repertoire was sequenced with immunoSEQ multiplex PCR; TCRdb's copy has only in-frame clones and lacks some. The DNA was the basis for D and trimming; V, J and clone size are from that table. This table has 70,000 to 90,000 clones, under 80% appearing once. The specimen was memory CD4+ T cells from blood. The sequence was collected from an adult in good health and CMV-seropositive. The rearrangement joins TRBV11-2 to TRBJ2-2; D gene uncertain. This CDR3 is CASSFTVPGELFF. In DNA form, the CDR3 reads TGTGCCAGCAGCTTTACGGTTCCCGGGGAGCTGTTTTTT.